This T cell receptor (beta chain) was sequenced for a study of cytomegalovirus exposure and HLA in healthy donors. Trimming took 6 bases from V and 1 from J; bases not matched to a gene: 8. CDR1 and CDR2 (germline): SGHRS, YFSETQ. This CDR3 spans 15 amino acids. Assay used: immunoSEQ multiplex PCR; TCRdb lists only in-frame clones, some missing. This table has under 250,000 clones, 75% to 95% appearing once. Remarks on this clone: The antigen is unknown.

The validation cohort, a group of roughly 120 subjects, included the donors and was separate from the roughly 670-subject first cohort. The study, taken as a whole, reports: It was reported that the classifier diagnosed cytomegalovirus status with high specificity and sensitivity in both the original and validation cohorts. For most TCR sequences rarity was the rule, although some public TCRs occurred in many donors. A few chains linked to CMV were shown in vitro to be specific for CMV antigens.

The chain links TRBV5-1 to TRBJ1-1, with 8 bases identical to TRBD1. The clonotype originates from a woman aged 18-35 years in good health and CMV-seronegative. Input material: PBMCs. CDR3 in DNA: TGCGCCAGCAAACTTATAGGGACAGGGAACACTGAAGCTTTCTTT. Protein product: CASKLIGTGNTEAFF.